This T cell receptor (beta chain) stems from a study of T-cell reconstitution after alpha-beta-depleted transplantation in children. Findings of the study overall: Reportedly, roughly two months post-transplant, alpha-beta T cells arose from several hundred expanded graft clones.

This CDR3 region has 14 residues. V dropped 2 bases and J dropped 4 bases, with 14 bases sitting between them. Germline CDR1 and CDR2: SQVTM and ANQGSEA. Preparation of the TCRbeta library was carried out with unique molecular identifiers. TCRdb ran MiXCR on the PCR reads and lists one entry per CDR3 protein. The repertoire holds around 700,000 distinct CDR3 sequences, with about an eighth as singletons. As regards this clonotype: What it recognizes is unknown.

This specimen consisted of PBMCs, obtained before TCRalphabeta/CD19-depleted stem cell transplant. The chain combines TRBV29-1 with TRBJ1-2; D might be TRBD1 (6 bases). This TCR was recovered from a girl aged 2-10 years with congenital amegakaryocytic thrombocytopenia, due to receive a stem cell transplant. The CDR3 here is CSVELTGPRYGYTF. In nucleotides, the CDR3 is TGCAGCGTTGAACTTACAGGGCCCCGCTATGGCTACACCTTC.